The source of this T cell receptor (beta chain) is a study of T cells in Graves' hyperthyroidism and ophthalmopathy. What was amplified from RNA transcripts were TCR beta CDR3 regions. TCR CDR3 underwent first-round RT-PCR with the HTBI primer set. TCRdb independently ran MiXCR on the multiplex PCR reads; one entry per CDR3 protein. Of about 380,000 distinct CDR3 sequences listed, 13% are singletons. Germline V CDR1 and CDR2: SGHRS, YFSETQ. V shed 4 bases and J shed 5 bases, with 19 bases lying between them. The CDR3 is made up of 16 amino acids. What was sequenced was blood. The TCR sequence derives from a man aged 25 to 40 with Graves' hyperthyroidism that later progressed to Graves' ophthalmopathy. This chain uses TRBV5-1 with TRBJ2-1; D possibly corresponds to TRBD1 (5 bases). Here the CDR3 reads CASSITGDRRNNEQFF. The CDR3 DNA reads as TGCGCCAGCAGCATTACAGGTGACCGCCGAAACAATGAGCAGTTCTTC.